This T cell receptor (beta chain) appears in the sequencing data of a study of Ad26.COV2.S vaccination and SARS-CoV-2 variants (dated by TCRdb to 2020 to 2022). Some background on the complete study: Donors in the vaccine arm were drawn from COV1001, a multicentre, randomized, double-blind, placebo-controlled phase I-IIa trial testing Ad26.COV2.S in healthy adults. Sequencing of the TCRbeta repertoire served to evaluate the specificity and breadth of SARS-CoV-2-reactive T cell receptors following Ad26.COV2.S vaccination. A total of approximately 30 samples were included in the TCR-sequenced set, comprising roughly 19 Ad26.COV2.S vaccine recipients, 5 placebo recipients and 8 SARS-CoV-2 convalescent individuals. Trial participants were randomized into five groups of five: low-dose or high-dose Ad26.COV2.S given once or twice, or placebo on both occasions. Investigators did not know the trial group allocation while performing experiments and assessing outcomes. Ad26.COV2.S was administered intramuscularly at 5 x 10^10 or 1 x 10^11 viral particles, either as a single shot or as two shots given 56 days apart.

A word on this clone: Its antigen is unknown. One base away there is no much larger clone; base qualities are not given.

General conclusions and limits of the study: After vaccination, spike-specific CD8+ and CD4+ T cell responses were reported to show substantial breadth. The authors noted that the TCR breadth and depth analyses may have underestimated total T cell responses. Higher spike-specific TCR breadth was observed in Ad26.COV2.S recipients than in placebo recipients (P = 0.0014). The study lacked the statistical power to compare responses across vaccine doses or regimens. Vaccine and placebo recipients had similar non-spike TCR breadth, a finding consistent with the vaccine containing only spike.

The immunoSEQ Assay was used to sequence TCRbeta CDR3 regions. After extraction, genomic DNA underwent amplification by bias-controlled multiplex PCR, followed by high-throughput sequencing. The authors' pipeline ran thus. To quantify the absolute abundance of every unique TCRbeta CDR3 region, sequences were collapsed and filtered. Usable DNA was measured by amplifying reference genes present in all nucleated cells, and TCRbeta template counts were normalized to that usable DNA to estimate T cell fraction. Repertoire TCRs were annotated as SARS-CoV-2-specific by exact matching of V gene, CDR3 amino acid sequence and J gene to a known reactive TCR set. The reference SARS-CoV-2 TCR set was obtained from MIRA and was filtered for enrichment in COVID-19-positive ImmuneCODE repertoires, whereby public or cross-reactive TCRs were removed. Drawing on the MIRA antigens, annotated TCRs were analysed further at the level of specific ORF or position within ORF. Breadth was defined as annotated unique rearrangements over total unique productive rearrangements; depth was the summed frequency of those rearrangements. Two-sided Wilcoxon rank-sum tests were used to compare TCR breadth between groups. The table was pulled from immuneACCESS by TCRdb, which kept in-frame rearrangements only. Such tables lose some clones; where checked, under half of the loss comes from unresolved V genes, and the rest has no known cause. Clone size and V and J calls were adopted from that table, with D and trimming inferred from the DNA. This sample lists roughly 420,000 clones; over 75% were detected once. Jointly, the top ten make up 3.6% of the sample.

What the treatment or condition label conveys for this sample: about 20 received Ad26.COV2.S at low or high dose, single or two shots; a few received placebo; per-sample allocation not given. For vaccine and placebo recipients, repertoires were sequenced using samples collected on day 63 after the first injection. Cohort 1b enrolled about 25 adults aged 18-55 years at a single site in Boston, USA, between 29 July and 7 August 2020. Ad26.COV2.S consisted of a replication-incompetent adenovirus type 26 vector by which a prefusion-stabilized SARS-CoV-2 spike protein from the original Wuhan strain was expressed. V and J are truncated by 4 bases and 5 bases respectively, leaving an intervening sequence of 20 bases. Via the germline V gene (reference sequence), CDR1 is SGHAT and CDR2 FQDESV. Counted from cysteine to phenylalanine, this CDR3 has 16 amino acids. The only DNA kept is the CDR3, 48 bases in frame from the first base.

The clonotype was recovered from a person between 18 and 65 years old who received the Ad26.COV2.S COVID-19 vaccine or a placebo. The rearrangement combines TRBV11-1 with TRBJ1-1, with the D segment identity uncertain. This sample comprised peripheral blood, obtained in a trial of Ad26.COV2.S vaccine versus placebo. The base sequence is TGTGCCAGCAGCTACCCGGGCGAGGGCGTTCGGACTGAAGCTTTCTTT. Translated, this is CASSYPGEGVRTEAFF.